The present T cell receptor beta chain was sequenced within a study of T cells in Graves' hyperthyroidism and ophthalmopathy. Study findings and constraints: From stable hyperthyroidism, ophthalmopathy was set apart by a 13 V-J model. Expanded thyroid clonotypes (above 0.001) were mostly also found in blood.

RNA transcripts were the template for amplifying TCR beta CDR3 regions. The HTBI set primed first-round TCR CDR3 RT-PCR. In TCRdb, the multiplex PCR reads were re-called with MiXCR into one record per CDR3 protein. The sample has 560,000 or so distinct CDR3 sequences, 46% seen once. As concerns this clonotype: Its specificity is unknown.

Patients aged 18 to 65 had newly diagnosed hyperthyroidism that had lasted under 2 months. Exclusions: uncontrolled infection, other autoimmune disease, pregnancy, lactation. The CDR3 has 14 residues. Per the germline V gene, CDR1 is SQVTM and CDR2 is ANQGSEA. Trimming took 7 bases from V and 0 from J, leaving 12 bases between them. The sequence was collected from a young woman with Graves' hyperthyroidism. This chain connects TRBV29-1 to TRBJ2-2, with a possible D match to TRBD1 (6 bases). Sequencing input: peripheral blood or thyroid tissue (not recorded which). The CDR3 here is CSAPGAPNTGELFF. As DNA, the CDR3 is TGCAGCGCACCAGGGGCCCCGAACACCGGGGAGCTGTTTTTT.